A single TCR beta chain is shown here with its context. This clonotype was seen repeatedly, ten times or more. The target of this receptor is not known. Per-base quality was not reported, and no clone a single base away is much larger than it. The entry originates in a study of T cell repertoires in cytomegalovirus infection (dated by TCRdb to the late 2010s). With regard to the full study: Donor HLA type was relevant to the analysis, as public TCR beta signatures indicated carriage of CMV infection together with the matching HLA type.

Overall study outcomes, separate from this receptor: The ex vivo response was dominated by HLA-C-restricted CMV-specific TCR beta clonotypes, which also provided the single most frequent clonotype in two of eight donors. Cumulative frequency of public TCR beta family members discriminated carriers of CMV infection plus the relevant HLA type in this cohort and an independent 352-donor cohort.

The CDR3 measures 16 amino acids from cysteine to phenylalanine. The kept DNA is CDR3 alone, 48 bases in frame from the first base. For this chain, trimming is 6 bases at the V end and 5 bases at the J end, and the number of junction bases without a gene match is 11. For CDR1 and CDR2, the germline V gene lists SGHVS and FQNEAQ. TCRdb lists the instrument as Illumina HiSeq 1500. TCRdb reanalyzed the raw reads on its own, using fastp at Q25 for trimming and MiXCR for clone calling, and kept in-frame beta chains. CDR3 protein sequences are deduplicated, and each keeps its most common genes and DNA. A total of roughly 81,000 distinct CDR3 sequences appear in this sample, 3.7% of them only once. Clones ranked in the top ten supply over 4.5% of the sample.

This TCR was recovered from a human donor in good health (CMV status not recorded). Some clones in this sample may be carry-over from other donors' samples. In this chain, TRBV7-8 is recombined with TRBJ1-5; a stretch of 9 junction bases matches TRBD1. Input material: PBMCs. The DNA sequence is as follows: TGTGCCAGCAGTTCTCGACAGGGGGGATTTTATCAGCCCCAGCATTTT. The encoded protein is CASSSRQGGFYQPQHF.